Listed below are T cell receptor beta chains from one sample, sequenced in a study of early T cells in non-severe SARS-CoV-2 infection. Via MiXCR, TCRdb re-called the 5' RACE reads, giving one row per CDR3 protein. Of over 60,000 distinct CDR3 sequences listed, roughly 8.7% are singletons. Sequencing was done on a sample of whole blood. These receptors all come from an adult who was a healthcare worker with PCR-confirmed SARS-CoV-2 infection or an uninfected control (not recorded which). The CDR3 runs from the conserved cysteine through the conserved F or W. D genes are given only for firm matches. The size field is filled for only some rows; it gives once, few, many or a size class.

d_call: TRBD1
j_call: TRBJ2-2
cdr3_length: 16
clone_size: .
v_call: TRBV20-1
cdr3_aa: CSARHTGGRGTGELFF
cdr3_nt: TGCAGTGCTAGACATACAGGGGGGCGCGGTACCGGGGAGCTGTTTTTT

d_call: .
j_call: TRBJ1-2
cdr3_length: 11
clone_size: few
v_call: TRBV2
cdr3_aa: CASVETMGYTF
cdr3_nt: TGTGCCAGCGTGGAGACTATGGGCTACACCTTC

d_call: TRBD2
j_call: TRBJ2-3
cdr3_length: 15
clone_size: .
v_call: TRBV6-2/TRBV6-3
cdr3_aa: CASSSLAVSTDTQYF
cdr3_nt: TGTGCCAGCAGTTCCCTAGCGGTGAGCACAGATACGCAGTATTTT

d_call: .
j_call: TRBJ2-1
cdr3_length: 15
clone_size: few
v_call: TRBV11-2
cdr3_aa: CASSLVRPGGGEQFF
cdr3_nt: TGTGCCAGCAGCTTAGTTCGCCCAGGGGGGGGTGAGCAGTTCTTC

d_call: TRBD2
j_call: TRBJ2-1
cdr3_length: 15
clone_size: many
v_call: TRBV29-1
cdr3_aa: CTASPAGGIGDEQFF
cdr3_nt: TGCACCGCAAGTCCGGCGGGAGGAATAGGAGATGAGCAGTTCTTC

d_call: .
j_call: TRBJ1-6
cdr3_length: 15
clone_size: many
v_call: TRBV6-5
cdr3_aa: CASRSIRVNNSPLHF
cdr3_nt: TGTGCCAGCAGATCAATCAGGGTTAATAATTCACCCCTCCACTTT

d_call: .
j_call: TRBJ1-3
cdr3_length: 15
clone_size: .
v_call: TRBV2
cdr3_aa: CASSGGPLSGNTIYF
cdr3_nt: TGTGCCAGCAGTGGGGGACCGCTCTCTGGAAACACCATATATTTT

d_call: .
j_call: TRBJ2-7
cdr3_length: 11
clone_size: .
v_call: TRBV6-5
cdr3_aa: CASSYGTEQYF
cdr3_nt: TGTGCCAGCAGTTACGGGACCGAGCAGTACTTC

d_call: .
j_call: TRBJ2-7
cdr3_length: 14
clone_size: .
v_call: TRBV5-4
cdr3_aa: CASSLDPGSYEQYF
cdr3_nt: TGTGCCAGCAGCTTGGATCCAGGGAGCTACGAGCAGTACTTC

d_call: .
j_call: TRBJ1-1
cdr3_length: 14
clone_size: many
v_call: TRBV24-1
cdr3_aa: CATSDSTKNTEAFF
cdr3_nt: TGTGCCACCAGTGACTCTACAAAGAACACTGAAGCTTTCTTT

d_call: TRBD2
j_call: TRBJ2-7
cdr3_length: 15
clone_size: .
v_call: TRBV11-2
cdr3_aa: CASTPPGLAAYEQYF
cdr3_nt: TGTGCCAGCACCCCCCCGGGACTAGCGGCCTACGAGCAGTACTTC

d_call: TRBD1
j_call: TRBJ2-2
cdr3_length: 15
clone_size: few
v_call: TRBV24-1
cdr3_aa: CATSEPPTGTGELFF
cdr3_nt: TGTGCCACCAGTGAACCCCCGACAGGGACCGGGGAGCTGTTTTTT

d_call: .
j_call: TRBJ1-5
cdr3_length: 12
clone_size: many
v_call: TRBV24-1
cdr3_aa: CATSEGDQPQHF
cdr3_nt: TGTGCCACCAGTGAAGGGGACCAGCCCCAGCATTTT

d_call: .
j_call: TRBJ1-1
cdr3_length: 14
clone_size: few
v_call: TRBV2
cdr3_aa: CASSASRGASEAFF
cdr3_nt: TGTGCCAGCAGTGCCTCCAGGGGAGCGTCTGAAGCTTTCTTT

d_call: TRBD1
j_call: TRBJ1-2
cdr3_length: 14
clone_size: many
v_call: TRBV12-3/TRBV12-4
cdr3_aa: CASSWDRANYGYTF
cdr3_nt: TGTGCCAGCAGTTGGGACAGGGCGAACTATGGCTACACCTTC

d_call: .
j_call: TRBJ2-7
cdr3_length: 13
clone_size: few
v_call: TRBV20-1
cdr3_aa: CSARQTAAPEQYF
cdr3_nt: TGCAGTGCTAGACAGACCGCCGCGCCCGAGCAGTACTTC

d_call: .
j_call: TRBJ2-6
cdr3_length: 13
clone_size: few
v_call: TRBV20-1
cdr3_aa: CSASNSGANVLTF
cdr3_nt: TGCAGTGCTTCTAACTCTGGGGCCAACGTCCTGACTTTC

d_call: .
j_call: TRBJ2-1
cdr3_length: 15
clone_size: .
v_call: TRBV7-2
cdr3_aa: CASSLMDIQGHEQFF
cdr3_nt: TGTGCCAGCAGCTTGATGGATATACAGGGCCATGAGCAGTTCTTC

d_call: TRBD1
j_call: TRBJ2-1
cdr3_length: 18
clone_size: few
v_call: TRBV7-6
cdr3_aa: CASSLYDRGEISYNEQFF
cdr3_nt: TGTGCCAGCAGCTTATACGACAGGGGTGAAATATCCTACAATGAGCAGTTCTTC

d_call: TRBD2
j_call: TRBJ2-1
cdr3_length: 14
clone_size: .
v_call: TRBV6-1
cdr3_aa: CASNLAVKNNEQFF
cdr3_nt: TGTGCCAGCAACCTAGCGGTGAAGAACAATGAGCAGTTCTTC

d_call: .
j_call: TRBJ2-1
cdr3_length: 15
clone_size: many
v_call: TRBV7-9
cdr3_aa: CASSFPGSGHDEQFF
cdr3_nt: TGTGCCAGCAGCTTCCCAGGGTCGGGACACGATGAGCAGTTCTTC

d_call: .
j_call: TRBJ2-7
cdr3_length: 15
clone_size: few
v_call: TRBV20-1
cdr3_aa: CSARDPAVGEYEQYF
cdr3_nt: TGCAGTGCTAGAGATCCAGCCGTCGGAGAGTACGAGCAGTACTTC

d_call: TRBD2
j_call: TRBJ2-2
cdr3_length: 18
clone_size: .
v_call: TRBV6-2/TRBV6-3
cdr3_aa: CASISRTSGRVNTGELFF
cdr3_nt: TGTGCCAGCATTTCCCGGACTAGCGGGAGGGTTAACACCGGGGAGCTGTTTTTT

d_call: .
j_call: TRBJ1-5
cdr3_length: 16
clone_size: .
v_call: TRBV5-6
cdr3_aa: CASSLAALGSNQPQHF
cdr3_nt: TGTGCCAGCAGCTTGGCTGCTCTGGGTAGCAATCAGCCCCAGCATTTT

d_call: .
j_call: TRBJ2-2
cdr3_length: 16
clone_size: few
v_call: TRBV20-1
cdr3_aa: CSAESPGRSNTGELFF
cdr3_nt: TGCAGTGCTGAGAGTCCGGGACGGAGCAACACCGGGGAGCTGTTTTTT

d_call: .
j_call: TRBJ1-1
cdr3_length: 14
clone_size: .
v_call: TRBV7-7
cdr3_aa: CASSLPGPNTEAFF
cdr3_nt: TGTGCCAGCAGCTTACCAGGCCCCAACACTGAAGCTTTCTTT

d_call: TRBD2
j_call: TRBJ2-7
cdr3_length: 15
clone_size: many
v_call: TRBV11-2
cdr3_aa: CASSSILAGEDEQYF
cdr3_nt: TGTGCCAGCAGCTCGATCCTAGCGGGAGAGGACGAGCAGTACTTC

d_call: .
j_call: TRBJ1-5
cdr3_length: 13
clone_size: few
v_call: TRBV7-8
cdr3_aa: CASSQDRNQPQHF
cdr3_nt: TGTGCCAGCAGCCAGGACAGAAATCAGCCCCAGCATTTT

d_call: .
j_call: TRBJ2-5
cdr3_length: 17
clone_size: many
v_call: TRBV18
cdr3_aa: CASSPILRDRHQETQYF
cdr3_nt: TGTGCCAGCTCTCCTATCCTAAGGGACCGGCATCAAGAGACCCAGTACTTC

d_call: .
j_call: TRBJ2-7
cdr3_length: 13
clone_size: .
v_call: TRBV12-3/TRBV12-4
cdr3_aa: CASSFGRIYEQYF
cdr3_nt: TGTGCCAGCAGTTTCGGCAGAATATACGAGCAGTACTTC

d_call: TRBD2
j_call: TRBJ2-1
cdr3_length: 17
clone_size: few
v_call: TRBV20-1
cdr3_aa: CSVTVGKTSGRGNEQFF
cdr3_nt: TGCAGTGTCACAGTTGGCAAGACTAGCGGGAGAGGCAATGAGCAGTTCTTC

d_call: .
j_call: TRBJ1-4
cdr3_length: 13
clone_size: once
v_call: TRBV29-1
cdr3_aa: CSVGLLTNEKLFF
cdr3_nt: TGCAGCGTTGGACTTCTGACTAATGAAAAACTGTTTTTT

d_call: .
j_call: TRBJ1-4
cdr3_length: 13
clone_size: few
v_call: TRBV7-2
cdr3_aa: CASSLGGSEKLFF
cdr3_nt: TGTGCCAGCAGCTTAGGGGGGAGTGAAAAACTGTTTTTT

d_call: TRBD1
j_call: TRBJ1-4
cdr3_length: 15
clone_size: few
v_call: TRBV5-4
cdr3_aa: CASSPDPGQGEKLFF
cdr3_nt: TGTGCCAGCAGCCCGGATCCGGGACAGGGAGAAAAACTGTTTTTT

d_call: TRBD1
j_call: TRBJ1-1
cdr3_length: 14
clone_size: many
v_call: TRBV29-1
cdr3_aa: CSVVREGANTEAFF
cdr3_nt: TGCAGCGTTGTTCGAGAGGGGGCGAACACTGAAGCTTTCTTT

d_call: .
j_call: TRBJ2-1
cdr3_length: 16
clone_size: .
v_call: TRBV3-1
cdr3_aa: CASSLLKSSSYNEQFF
cdr3_nt: TGTGCCAGCAGCCTGTTAAAGTCCAGCTCCTACAATGAGCAGTTCTTC

d_call: .
j_call: TRBJ2-3
cdr3_length: 13
clone_size: many
v_call: TRBV20-1
cdr3_aa: CSARVSETDTQYF
cdr3_nt: TGCAGTGCTAGAGTATCGGAAACAGATACGCAGTATTTT

d_call: .
j_call: TRBJ2-7
cdr3_length: 10
clone_size: many
v_call: TRBV25-1
cdr3_aa: CASSRYEQYF
cdr3_nt: TGTGCCAGCAGCCGGTACGAGCAGTACTTC

d_call: TRBD2
j_call: TRBJ2-2
cdr3_length: 15
clone_size: .
v_call: TRBV2
cdr3_aa: CASSRAGGATGELFF
cdr3_nt: TGTGCCAGCAGTCGAGCGGGAGGGGCCACCGGGGAGCTGTTTTTT

d_call: .
j_call: TRBJ2-1
cdr3_length: 19
clone_size: many
v_call: TRBV3-1
cdr3_aa: CASSQENPSPKRGANEQFF
cdr3_nt: TGTGCCAGCAGCCAAGAAAACCCATCCCCTAAGCGAGGGGCCAATGAGCAGTTCTTC

d_call: TRBD2
j_call: TRBJ2-7
cdr3_length: 15
clone_size: .
v_call: TRBV13
cdr3_aa: CASSSGLAGIYEQYF
cdr3_nt: TGTGCCAGCAGCTCCGGACTAGCGGGTATCTACGAGCAGTACTTC

d_call: .
j_call: TRBJ2-1
cdr3_length: 18
clone_size: many
v_call: TRBV7-9
cdr3_aa: CASSLIPRGPPGWNEQFF
cdr3_nt: TGTGCCAGCAGCTTAATCCCAAGGGGTCCCCCTGGGTGGAATGAGCAGTTCTTC

d_call: TRBD1
j_call: TRBJ1-6
cdr3_length: 15
clone_size: many
v_call: TRBV6-1
cdr3_aa: CASSLGEGANSPLHF
cdr3_nt: TGTGCCAGCAGTCTTGGGGAGGGGGCCAATTCACCCCTCCACTTT

d_call: .
j_call: TRBJ1-3
cdr3_length: 13
clone_size: many
v_call: TRBV29-1
cdr3_aa: CSVGQGSGNTIYF
cdr3_nt: TGCAGCGTGGGGCAGGGGTCTGGAAACACCATATATTTT

d_call: .
j_call: TRBJ2-2
cdr3_length: 12
clone_size: many
v_call: TRBV6-6
cdr3_aa: CASTGSPGELFF
cdr3_nt: TGTGCCAGCACCGGTAGCCCCGGGGAGCTGTTTTTT

d_call: .
j_call: TRBJ2-2
cdr3_length: 14
clone_size: many
v_call: TRBV29-1
cdr3_aa: CSVVGVLNTGELFF
cdr3_nt: TGCAGCGTTGTCGGTGTTTTGAACACCGGGGAGCTGTTTTTT

d_call: .
j_call: TRBJ1-3
cdr3_length: 18
clone_size: few
v_call: TRBV6-5
cdr3_aa: CASTIPGERTSSGNTIYF
cdr3_nt: TGTGCCAGCACCATACCAGGGGAGCGGACCAGCTCTGGAAACACCATATATTTT

d_call: .
j_call: TRBJ2-3
cdr3_length: 15
clone_size: many
v_call: TRBV6-4
cdr3_aa: CASSDFWEDTDTQYF
cdr3_nt: TGTGCCAGCAGTGACTTTTGGGAAGACACAGATACGCAGTATTTT

d_call: TRBD2
j_call: TRBJ2-1
cdr3_length: 15
clone_size: few
v_call: TRBV12-3/TRBV12-4
cdr3_aa: CASIAAGGRHNEQFF
cdr3_nt: TGTGCCAGCATTGCAGCGGGAGGCAGGCACAATGAGCAGTTCTTC

d_call: TRBD2
j_call: TRBJ2-2
cdr3_length: 15
clone_size: .
v_call: TRBV19
cdr3_aa: CASSLGGTITGELFF
cdr3_nt: TGTGCCAGTAGTCTAGGCGGGACTATCACCGGGGAGCTGTTTTTT

d_call: .
j_call: TRBJ1-2
cdr3_length: 16
clone_size: many
v_call: TRBV7-2
cdr3_aa: CASSSLTTAGAKGYTF
cdr3_nt: TGTGCCAGCAGCTCATTAACGACCGCAGGGGCTAAGGGCTACACCTTC

d_call: TRBD2
j_call: TRBJ2-7
cdr3_length: 15
clone_size: many
v_call: TRBV28
cdr3_aa: CASSLSAGDLYEQYF
cdr3_nt: TGTGCCAGCAGTTTATCAGCGGGGGACCTCTACGAGCAGTACTTC

d_call: TRBD1
j_call: TRBJ2-3
cdr3_length: 15
clone_size: many
v_call: TRBV4-3
cdr3_aa: CASSQGSDRADTQYF
cdr3_nt: TGCGCCAGCAGCCAAGGTTCTGACAGGGCAGATACGCAGTATTTT

d_call: TRBD1
j_call: TRBJ2-7
cdr3_length: 14
clone_size: .
v_call: TRBV29-1
cdr3_aa: CSVKSGTVSYEQYF
cdr3_nt: TGCAGCGTTAAATCCGGGACAGTCTCCTACGAGCAGTACTTC

d_call: .
j_call: TRBJ2-5
cdr3_length: 10
clone_size: few
v_call: TRBV2
cdr3_aa: CASSEGTQYF
cdr3_nt: TGTGCCAGCAGTGAAGGGACCCAGTACTTC